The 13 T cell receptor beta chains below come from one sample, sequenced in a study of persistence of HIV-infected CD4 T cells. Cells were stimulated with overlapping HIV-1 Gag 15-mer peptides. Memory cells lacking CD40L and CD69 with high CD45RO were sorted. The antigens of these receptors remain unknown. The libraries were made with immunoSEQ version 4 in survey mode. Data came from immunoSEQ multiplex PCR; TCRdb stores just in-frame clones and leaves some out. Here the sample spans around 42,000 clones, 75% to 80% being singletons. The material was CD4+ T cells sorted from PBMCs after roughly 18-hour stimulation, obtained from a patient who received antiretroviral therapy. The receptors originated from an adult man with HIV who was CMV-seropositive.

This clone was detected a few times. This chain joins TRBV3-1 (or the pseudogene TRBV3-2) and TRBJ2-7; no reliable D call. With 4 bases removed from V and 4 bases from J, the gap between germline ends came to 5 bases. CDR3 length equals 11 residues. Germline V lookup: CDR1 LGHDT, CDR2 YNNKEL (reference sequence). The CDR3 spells CASSRVYEQYF. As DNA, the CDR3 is TGTGCCAGCAGCCGTGTTTACGAGCAGTACTTC.

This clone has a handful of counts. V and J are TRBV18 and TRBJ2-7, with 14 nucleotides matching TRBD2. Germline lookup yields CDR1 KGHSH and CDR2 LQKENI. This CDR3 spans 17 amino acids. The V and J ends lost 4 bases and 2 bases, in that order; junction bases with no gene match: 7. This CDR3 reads CASSLGLAGGRTYEQYF. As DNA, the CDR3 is TGTGCCAGCTCACTCGGACTAGCGGGAGGTCGTACCTACGAGCAGTACTTC.

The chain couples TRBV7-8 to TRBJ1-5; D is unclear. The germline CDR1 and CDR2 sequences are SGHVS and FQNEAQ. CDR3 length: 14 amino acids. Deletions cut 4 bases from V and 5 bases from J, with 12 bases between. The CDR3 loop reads CASSSGGSYQPQHF. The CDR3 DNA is TGTGCCAGCAGCTCCGGTGGGAGTTATCAGCCCCAGCATTTT.

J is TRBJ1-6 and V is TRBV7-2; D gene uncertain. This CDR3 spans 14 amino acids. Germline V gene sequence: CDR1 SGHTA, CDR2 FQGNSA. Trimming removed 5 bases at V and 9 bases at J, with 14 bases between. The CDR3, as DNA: TGTGCCAGCAGCCAATATAAAGAGGGTTCACCCCTCCACTTT. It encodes CASSQYKEGSPLHF.

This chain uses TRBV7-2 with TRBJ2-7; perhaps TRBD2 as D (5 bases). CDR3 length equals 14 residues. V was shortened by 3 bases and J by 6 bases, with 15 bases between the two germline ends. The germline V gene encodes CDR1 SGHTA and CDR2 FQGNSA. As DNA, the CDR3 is TGTGCCAGCAGCTTTATGTCCGGGATCGGCGAGCAGTACTTC. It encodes CASSFMSGIGEQYF.

The CDR3 bases are TGTGCCAGCAGCCAAACGACTAGCGGGAGGCTCTCTGAGCAGTTCTTC. Translating gives CASSQTTSGRLSEQFF. V usage is TRBV4-2 and J usage is TRBJ2-1; 13 bases are a match to TRBD2. In germline, CDR1 is LGHNA, CDR2 YNFKEQ. The V gene end was trimmed by 2 bases and the J gene end by 9 bases; junction bases not matched to a gene: 7. The CDR3 spans 16 residues.

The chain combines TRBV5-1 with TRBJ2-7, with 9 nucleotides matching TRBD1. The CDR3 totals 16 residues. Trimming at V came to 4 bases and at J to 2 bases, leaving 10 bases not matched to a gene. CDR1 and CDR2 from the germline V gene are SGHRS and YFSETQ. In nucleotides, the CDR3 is TGCGCCAGCAGCCCATCCGGGACAGGGCATGCCTACGAGCAGTACTTC. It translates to CASSPSGTGHAYEQYF. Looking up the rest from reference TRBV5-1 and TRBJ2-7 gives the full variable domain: KAGVTQTPRYLIKTRGQQVTLSCSPISGHRSVSWYQQTPGQGLQFLFEYFSETQRNKGNFPGRFSGRQFSNSRSEMNVSTLELGDSALYLCASSPSGTGHAYEQYFGPGTRLTVT.

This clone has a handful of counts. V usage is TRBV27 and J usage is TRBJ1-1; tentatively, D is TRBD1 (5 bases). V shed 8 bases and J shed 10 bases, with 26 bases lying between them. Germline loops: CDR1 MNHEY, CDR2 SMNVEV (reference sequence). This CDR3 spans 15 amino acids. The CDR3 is CASARSGTAPLIAFF. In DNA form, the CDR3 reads TGTGCCAGCGCCCGATCCGGGACGGCTCCACTGATAGCTTTCTTT.

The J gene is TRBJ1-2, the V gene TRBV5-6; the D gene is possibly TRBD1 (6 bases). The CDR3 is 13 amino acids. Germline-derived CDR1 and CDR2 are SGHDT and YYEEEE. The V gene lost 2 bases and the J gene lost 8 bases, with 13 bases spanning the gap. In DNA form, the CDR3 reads TGTGCCAGCAGCTTAGGGGGAGTAGAAGGCTACACCTTC. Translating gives CASSLGGVEGYTF. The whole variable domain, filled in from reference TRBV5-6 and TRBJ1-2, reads DAGVTQSPTHLIKTRGQQVTLRCSPKSGHDTVSWYQQALGQGPQFIFQYYEEEERQRGNFPDRFSGHQFPNYSSELNVNALLLGDSALYLCASSLGGVEGYTFGSGTRLTVV.

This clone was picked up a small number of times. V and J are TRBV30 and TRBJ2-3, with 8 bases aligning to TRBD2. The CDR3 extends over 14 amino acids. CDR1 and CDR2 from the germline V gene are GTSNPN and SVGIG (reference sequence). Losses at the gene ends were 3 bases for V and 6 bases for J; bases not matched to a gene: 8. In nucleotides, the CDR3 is TGTGCCTGGAGATTTGCGGGAGGAGCGGATACGCAGTATTTT. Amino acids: CAWRFAGGADTQYF.

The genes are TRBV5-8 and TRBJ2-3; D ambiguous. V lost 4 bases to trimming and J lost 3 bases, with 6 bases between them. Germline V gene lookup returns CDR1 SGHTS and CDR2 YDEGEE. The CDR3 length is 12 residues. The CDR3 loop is CASSPRTDTQYF. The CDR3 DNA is TGTGCCAGCAGCCCACGGACAGATACGCAGTATTTT.

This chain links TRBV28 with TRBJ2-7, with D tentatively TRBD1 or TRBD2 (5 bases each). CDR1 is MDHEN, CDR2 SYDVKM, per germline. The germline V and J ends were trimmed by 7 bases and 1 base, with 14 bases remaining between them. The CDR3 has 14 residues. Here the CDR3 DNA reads TGTGCCAGCAATTCCCCGGGGCTATCCTACGAGCAGTACTTC. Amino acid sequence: CASNSPGLSYEQYF.

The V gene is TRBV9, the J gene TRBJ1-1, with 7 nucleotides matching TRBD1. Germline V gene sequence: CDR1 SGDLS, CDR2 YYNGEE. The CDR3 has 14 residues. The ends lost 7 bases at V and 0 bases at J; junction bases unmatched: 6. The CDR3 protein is CASGGTALNTEAFF. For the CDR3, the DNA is TGTGCCAGCGGAGGGACAGCCTTGAACACTGAAGCTTTCTTT.